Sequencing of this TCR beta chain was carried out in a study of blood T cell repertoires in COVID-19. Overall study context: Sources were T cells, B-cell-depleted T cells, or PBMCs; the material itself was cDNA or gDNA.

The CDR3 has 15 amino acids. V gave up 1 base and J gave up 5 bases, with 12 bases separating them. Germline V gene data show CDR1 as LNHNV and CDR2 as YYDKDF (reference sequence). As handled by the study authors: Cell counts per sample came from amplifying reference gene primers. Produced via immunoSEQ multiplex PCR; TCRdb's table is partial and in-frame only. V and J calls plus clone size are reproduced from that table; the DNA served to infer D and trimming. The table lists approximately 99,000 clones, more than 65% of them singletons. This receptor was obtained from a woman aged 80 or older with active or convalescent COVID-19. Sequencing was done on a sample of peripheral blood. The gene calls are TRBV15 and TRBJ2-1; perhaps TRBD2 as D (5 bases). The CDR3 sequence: CATSRAPWENNEQFF. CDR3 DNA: TGTGCCACCAGCAGAGCGCCGTGGGAGAACAATGAGCAGTTCTTC.